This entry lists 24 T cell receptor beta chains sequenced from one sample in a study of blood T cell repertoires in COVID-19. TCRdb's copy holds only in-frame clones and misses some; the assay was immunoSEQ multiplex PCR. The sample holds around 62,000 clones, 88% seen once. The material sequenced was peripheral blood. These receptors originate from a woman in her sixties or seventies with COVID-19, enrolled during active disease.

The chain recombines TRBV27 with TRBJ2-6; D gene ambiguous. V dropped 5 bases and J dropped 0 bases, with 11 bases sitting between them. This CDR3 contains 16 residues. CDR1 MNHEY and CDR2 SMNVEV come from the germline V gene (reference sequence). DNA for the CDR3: TGTGCCAGCAGTCCCTCTGGAGTCTCTGGGGCCAACGTCCTGACTTTC. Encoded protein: CASSPSGVSGANVLTF.

The DNA of the CDR3 is TGCGCCAGCAGCCAAAGCACAGCTAGCAATCAGCCCCAGCATTTT. Amino acids: CASSQSTASNQPQHF. The V and J genes are TRBV4-1 and TRBJ1-5, with D hard to call. CDR3 length equals 15 residues. The germline CDR1 and CDR2 sequences are MGHRA and YSYEKL. Trimming shortened V by 2 bases and J by 0 bases, and 8 bases separated the two germline ends.

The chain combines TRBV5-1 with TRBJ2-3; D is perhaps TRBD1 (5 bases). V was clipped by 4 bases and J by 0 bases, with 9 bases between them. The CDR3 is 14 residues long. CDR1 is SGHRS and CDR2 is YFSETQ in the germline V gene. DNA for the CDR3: TGCGCCAGCAGCGTCGACAGTAGCACAGATACGCAGTATTTT. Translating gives CASSVDSSTDTQYF.

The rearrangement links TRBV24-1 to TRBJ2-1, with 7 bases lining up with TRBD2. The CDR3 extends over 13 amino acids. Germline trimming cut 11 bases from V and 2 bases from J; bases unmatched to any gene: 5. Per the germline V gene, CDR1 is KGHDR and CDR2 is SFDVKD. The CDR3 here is CAIGGGTYNEQFF. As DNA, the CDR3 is TGTGCCATTGGGGGGGGGACCTACAATGAGCAGTTCTTC.

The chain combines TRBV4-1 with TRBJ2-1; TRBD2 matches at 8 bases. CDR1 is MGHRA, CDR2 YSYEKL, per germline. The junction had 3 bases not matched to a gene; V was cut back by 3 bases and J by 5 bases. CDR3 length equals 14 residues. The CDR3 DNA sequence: TGCGCCAGCAGCCAGGAGCGGGGGAACAATGAGCAGTTCTTC. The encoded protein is CASSQERGNNEQFF.

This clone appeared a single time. Written as DNA, the CDR3 is TGCAGCGTCCAGGTCGGGGGAAGCACAGATACGCAGTATTTT. Amino acids: CSVQVGGSTDTQYF. This rearrangement joins TRBV29-1 to TRBJ2-3; weak D call: TRBD2 (6 bases). The CDR3 has 14 amino acids. The V and J ends lost 6 bases and 0 bases respectively, with 13 bases between them. Per germline, CDR1 SQVTM and CDR2 ANQGSEA.

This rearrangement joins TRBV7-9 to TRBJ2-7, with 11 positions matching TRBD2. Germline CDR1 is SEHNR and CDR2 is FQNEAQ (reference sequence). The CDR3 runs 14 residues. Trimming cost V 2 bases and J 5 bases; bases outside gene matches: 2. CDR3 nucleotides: TGTGCCAGCAGCTTAACTAGCGGGAGCAACGAGCAGTACTTC. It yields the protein CASSLTSGSNEQYF.

The CDR3 here is CASSINHQPQHF. CDR3 nucleotides: TGTGCCAGCAGCATCAATCATCAGCCCCAGCATTTT. The V gene is TRBV7-2, the J gene TRBJ1-5; unclear D gene. The CDR3 consists of 12 residues. Germline V gene lookup returns CDR1 SGHTA and CDR2 FQGNSA. V lost 5 bases to trimming and J lost 5 bases, with 7 bases between them.

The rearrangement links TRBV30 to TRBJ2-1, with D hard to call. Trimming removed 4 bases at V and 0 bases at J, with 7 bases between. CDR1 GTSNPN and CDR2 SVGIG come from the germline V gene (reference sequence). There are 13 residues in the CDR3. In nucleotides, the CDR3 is TGTGCCTGGACCCAGGACTCCTACAATGAGCAGTTCTTC. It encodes CAWTQDSYNEQFF.

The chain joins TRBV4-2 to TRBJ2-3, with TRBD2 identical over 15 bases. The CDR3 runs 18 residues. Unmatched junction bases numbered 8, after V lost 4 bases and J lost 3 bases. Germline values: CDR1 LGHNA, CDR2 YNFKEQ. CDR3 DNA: TGTGCCAGCAGCCCCCGGACTAGCGGGGGGGAGATGACAGATACGCAGTATTTT. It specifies CASSPRTSGGEMTDTQYF.

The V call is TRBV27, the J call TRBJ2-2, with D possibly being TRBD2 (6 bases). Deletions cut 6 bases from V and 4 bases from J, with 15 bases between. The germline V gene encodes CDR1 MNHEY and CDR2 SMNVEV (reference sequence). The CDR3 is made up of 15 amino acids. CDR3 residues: CASSAPGLLTGELFF. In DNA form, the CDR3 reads TGTGCCAGCAGCGCCCCGGGACTTCTCACCGGGGAGCTGTTTTTT.

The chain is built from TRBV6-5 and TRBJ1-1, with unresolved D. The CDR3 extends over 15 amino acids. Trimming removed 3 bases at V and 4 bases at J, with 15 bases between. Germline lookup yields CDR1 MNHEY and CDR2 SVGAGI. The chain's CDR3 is CASSYAGPGSTEAFF. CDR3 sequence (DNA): TGTGCCAGCAGTTATGCCGGGCCTGGGAGCACTGAAGCTTTCTTT.

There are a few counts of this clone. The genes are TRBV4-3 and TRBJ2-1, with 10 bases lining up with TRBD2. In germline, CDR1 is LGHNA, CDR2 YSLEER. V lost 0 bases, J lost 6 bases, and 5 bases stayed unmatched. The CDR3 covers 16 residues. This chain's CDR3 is CASSQDELAGSNEQFF. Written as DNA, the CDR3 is TGCGCCAGCAGCCAAGATGAACTAGCGGGGTCCAATGAGCAGTTCTTC.

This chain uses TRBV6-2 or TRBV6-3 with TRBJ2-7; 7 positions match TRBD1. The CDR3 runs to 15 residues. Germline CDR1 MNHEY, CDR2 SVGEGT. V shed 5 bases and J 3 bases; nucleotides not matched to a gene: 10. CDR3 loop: CASSHLWTGDYEQYF. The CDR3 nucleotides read TGTGCCAGCAGTCACTTATGGACAGGAGACTACGAGCAGTACTTC.

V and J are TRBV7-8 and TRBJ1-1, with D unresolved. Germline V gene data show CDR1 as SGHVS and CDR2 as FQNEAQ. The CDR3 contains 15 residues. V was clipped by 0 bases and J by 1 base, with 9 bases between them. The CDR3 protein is CASSLANRGNTEAFF. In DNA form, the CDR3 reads TGTGCCAGCAGCTTAGCGAATCGGGGGAACACTGAAGCTTTCTTT.

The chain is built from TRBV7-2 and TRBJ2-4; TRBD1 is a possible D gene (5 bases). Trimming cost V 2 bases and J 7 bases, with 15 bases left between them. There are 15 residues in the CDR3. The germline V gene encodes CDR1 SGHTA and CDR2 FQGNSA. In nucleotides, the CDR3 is TGTGCCAGCAGCTTACAGGGTCGGCGTGGGAACATTCAGTACTTC. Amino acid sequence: CASSLQGRRGNIQYF.

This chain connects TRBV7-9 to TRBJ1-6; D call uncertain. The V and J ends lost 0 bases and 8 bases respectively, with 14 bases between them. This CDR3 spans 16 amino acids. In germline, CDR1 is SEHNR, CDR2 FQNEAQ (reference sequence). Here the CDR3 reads CASSLAGPSPDSPLHF. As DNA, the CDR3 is TGTGCCAGCAGCTTAGCGGGCCCTTCCCCCGATTCACCCCTCCACTTT.

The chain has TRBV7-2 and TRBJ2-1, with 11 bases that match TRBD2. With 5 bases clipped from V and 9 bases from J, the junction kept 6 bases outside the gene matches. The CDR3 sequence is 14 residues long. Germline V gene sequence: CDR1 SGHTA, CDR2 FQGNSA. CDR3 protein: CASSPQTSGSEQFF. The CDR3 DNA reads TGTGCCAGCAGCCCACAAACTAGCGGGAGTGAGCAGTTCTTC.

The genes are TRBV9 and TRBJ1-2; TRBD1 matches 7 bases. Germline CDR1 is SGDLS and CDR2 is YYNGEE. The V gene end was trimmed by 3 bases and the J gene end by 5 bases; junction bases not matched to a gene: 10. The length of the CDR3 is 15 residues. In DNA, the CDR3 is TGTGCCAGCAGCGCGCGGCCCTGGACAGGATATGGCTACACCTTC. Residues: CASSARPWTGYGYTF.

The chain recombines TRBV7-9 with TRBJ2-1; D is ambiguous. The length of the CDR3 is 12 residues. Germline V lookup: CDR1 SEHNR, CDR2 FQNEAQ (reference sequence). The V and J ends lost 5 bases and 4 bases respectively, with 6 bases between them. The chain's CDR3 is CASSQEYNEQFF. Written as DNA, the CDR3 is TGTGCCAGCAGCCAAGAGTACAATGAGCAGTTCTTC. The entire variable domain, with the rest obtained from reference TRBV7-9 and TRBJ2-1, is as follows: DTGVSQNPRHKITKRGQNVTFRCDPISEHNRLYWYRQTLGQGPEFLTYFQNEAQLEKSRLLSDRFSAERPKGSFSTLEIQRTEQGDSAMYLCASSQEYNEQFFGPGTRLTVL.

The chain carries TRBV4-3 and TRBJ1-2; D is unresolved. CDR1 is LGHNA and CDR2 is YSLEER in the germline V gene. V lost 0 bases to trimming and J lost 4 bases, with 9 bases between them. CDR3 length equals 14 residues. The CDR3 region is CASSQDTGFYGYTF. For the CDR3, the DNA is TGCGCCAGCAGCCAAGATACGGGGTTCTATGGCTACACCTTC.

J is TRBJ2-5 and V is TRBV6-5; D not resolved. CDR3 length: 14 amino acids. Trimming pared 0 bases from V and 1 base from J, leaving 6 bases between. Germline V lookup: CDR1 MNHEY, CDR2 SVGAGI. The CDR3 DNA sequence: TGTGCCAGCAGTTACTCGTCCAGCCAAGAGACCCAGTACTTC. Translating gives CASSYSSSQETQYF.

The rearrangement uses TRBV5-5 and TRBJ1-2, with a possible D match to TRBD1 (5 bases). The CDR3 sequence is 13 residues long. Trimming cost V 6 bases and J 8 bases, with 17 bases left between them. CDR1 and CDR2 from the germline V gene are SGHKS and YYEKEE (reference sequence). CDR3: CASNPWGGDGYTF. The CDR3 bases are TGTGCCAGCAACCCGTGGGGGGGAGACGGCTACACCTTC.

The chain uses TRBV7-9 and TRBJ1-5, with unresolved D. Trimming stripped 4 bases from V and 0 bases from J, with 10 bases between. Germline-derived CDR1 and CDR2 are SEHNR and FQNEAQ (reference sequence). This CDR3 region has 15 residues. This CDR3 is CASSSEDDSNQPQHF. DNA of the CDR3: TGTGCCAGCAGCTCGGAGGATGATAGCAATCAGCCCCAGCATTTT.